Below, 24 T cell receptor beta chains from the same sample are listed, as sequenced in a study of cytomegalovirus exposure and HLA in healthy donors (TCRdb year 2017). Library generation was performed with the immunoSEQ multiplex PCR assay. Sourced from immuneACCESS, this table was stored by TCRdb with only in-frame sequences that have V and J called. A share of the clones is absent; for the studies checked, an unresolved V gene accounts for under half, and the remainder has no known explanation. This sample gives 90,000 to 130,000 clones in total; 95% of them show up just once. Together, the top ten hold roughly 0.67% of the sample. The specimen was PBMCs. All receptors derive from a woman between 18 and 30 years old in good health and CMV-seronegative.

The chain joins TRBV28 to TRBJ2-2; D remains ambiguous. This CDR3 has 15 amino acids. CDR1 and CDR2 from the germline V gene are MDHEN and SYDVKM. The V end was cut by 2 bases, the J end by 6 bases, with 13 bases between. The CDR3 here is CASSLQIRLPGELFF. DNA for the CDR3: TGTGCCAGCAGTTTACAGATCAGGTTACCCGGGGAGCTGTTTTTT.

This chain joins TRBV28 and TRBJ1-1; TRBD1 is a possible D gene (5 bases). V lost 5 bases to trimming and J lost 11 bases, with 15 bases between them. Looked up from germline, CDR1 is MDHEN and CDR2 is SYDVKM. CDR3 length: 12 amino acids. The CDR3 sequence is CASSPSGYWAFF. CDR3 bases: TGTGCCAGCAGTCCTTCAGGGTACTGGGCTTTCTTT.

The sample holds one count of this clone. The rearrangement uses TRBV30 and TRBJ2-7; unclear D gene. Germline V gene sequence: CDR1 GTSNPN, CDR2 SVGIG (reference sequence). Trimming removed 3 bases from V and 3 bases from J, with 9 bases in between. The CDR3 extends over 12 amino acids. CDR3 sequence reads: CAWSRDFYEQYF. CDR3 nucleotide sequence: TGTGCCTGGAGCCGCGACTTCTACGAGCAGTACTTC.

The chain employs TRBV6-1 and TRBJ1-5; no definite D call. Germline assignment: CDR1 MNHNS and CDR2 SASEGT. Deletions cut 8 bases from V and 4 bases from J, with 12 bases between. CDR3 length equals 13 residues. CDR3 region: CASQYSYNQPQHF. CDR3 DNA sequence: TGTGCCAGCCAGTACAGCTATAATCAGCCCCAGCATTTT.

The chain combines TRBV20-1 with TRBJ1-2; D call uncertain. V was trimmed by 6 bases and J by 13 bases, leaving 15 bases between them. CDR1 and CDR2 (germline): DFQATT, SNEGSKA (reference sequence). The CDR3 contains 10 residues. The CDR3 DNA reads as TGCAGTGCCGAGGGCCGCCTCTCCACCTTC. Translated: CSAEGRLSTF.

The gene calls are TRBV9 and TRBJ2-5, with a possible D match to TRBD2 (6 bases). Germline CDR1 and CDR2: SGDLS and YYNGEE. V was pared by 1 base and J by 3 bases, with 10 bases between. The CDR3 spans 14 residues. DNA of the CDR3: TGTGCCAGCAGCGTAAATTGGGGGGAAGAGACCCAGTACTTC. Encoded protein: CASSVNWGEETQYF.

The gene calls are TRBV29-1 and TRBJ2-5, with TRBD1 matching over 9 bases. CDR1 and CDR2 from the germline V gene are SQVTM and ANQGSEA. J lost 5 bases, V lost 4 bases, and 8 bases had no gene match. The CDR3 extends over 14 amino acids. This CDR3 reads CSVGATGGVETQYF. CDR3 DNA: TGCAGCGTTGGCGCGACAGGGGGGGTCGAGACCCAGTACTTC. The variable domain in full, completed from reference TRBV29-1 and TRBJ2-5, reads SAVISQKPSRDICQRGTSLTIQCQVDSQVTMMFWYRQQPGQSLTLIATANQGSEATYESGFVIDKFPISRPNLTFSTLTVSNMSPEDSSIYLCSVGATGGVETQYFGPGTRLLVL.

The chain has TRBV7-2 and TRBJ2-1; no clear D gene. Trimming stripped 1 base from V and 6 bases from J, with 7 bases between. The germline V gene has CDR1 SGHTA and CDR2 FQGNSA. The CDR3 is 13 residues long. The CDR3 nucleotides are TGTGCCAGCAGCTTAGGCTACGCCAATGAGCAGTTCTTC. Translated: CASSLGYANEQFF. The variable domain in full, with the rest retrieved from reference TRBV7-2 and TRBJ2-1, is GAGVSQSPSNKVTEKGKDVELRCDPISGHTALYWYRQSLGQGLEFLIYFQGNSAPDKSGLPSDRFSAERTGGSVSTLTIQRTQQEDSAVYLCASSLGYANEQFFGPGTRLTVL.

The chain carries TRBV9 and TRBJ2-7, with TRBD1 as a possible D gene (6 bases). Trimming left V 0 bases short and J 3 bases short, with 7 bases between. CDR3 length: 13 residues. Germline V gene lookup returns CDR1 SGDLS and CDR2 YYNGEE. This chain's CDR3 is CASSVGDNYEQYF. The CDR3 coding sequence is TGTGCCAGCAGCGTAGGGGACAACTACGAGCAGTACTTC.

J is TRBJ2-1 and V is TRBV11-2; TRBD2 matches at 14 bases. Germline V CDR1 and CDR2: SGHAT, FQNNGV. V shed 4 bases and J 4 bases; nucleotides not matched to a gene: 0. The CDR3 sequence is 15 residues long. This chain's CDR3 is CASSWTSGGYNEQFF. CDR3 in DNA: TGTGCCAGCAGCTGGACTAGCGGGGGGTACAATGAGCAGTTCTTC.

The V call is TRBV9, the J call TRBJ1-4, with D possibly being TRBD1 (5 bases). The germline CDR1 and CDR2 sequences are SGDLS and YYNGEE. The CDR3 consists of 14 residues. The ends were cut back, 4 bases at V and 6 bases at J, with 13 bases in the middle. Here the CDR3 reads CASSQGTVDEKLFF. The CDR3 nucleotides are TGTGCCAGCAGCCAGGGTACCGTCGATGAAAAACTGTTTTTT.

The CDR3 protein is CASSVSAGLAYNEQFF. CDR3 sequence (DNA): TGTGCCAGCAGCGTAAGTGCGGGACTAGCATACAATGAGCAGTTCTTC. V and J are TRBV7-6 and TRBJ2-1; the match to TRBD2 covers 9 bases. This CDR3 has 16 amino acids. The V gene's germline CDR1 is SGHVS and CDR2 FNYEAQ. V was pared by 5 bases and J by 4 bases, with 9 bases of the junction left unmatched.

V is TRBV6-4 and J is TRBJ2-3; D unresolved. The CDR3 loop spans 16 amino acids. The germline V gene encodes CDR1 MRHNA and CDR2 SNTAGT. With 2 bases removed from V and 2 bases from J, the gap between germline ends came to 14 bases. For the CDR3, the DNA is TGTGCCAGCAGTGACCGGCCGGGTTTTACCACAGATACGCAGTATTTT. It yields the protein CASSDRPGFTTDTQYF.

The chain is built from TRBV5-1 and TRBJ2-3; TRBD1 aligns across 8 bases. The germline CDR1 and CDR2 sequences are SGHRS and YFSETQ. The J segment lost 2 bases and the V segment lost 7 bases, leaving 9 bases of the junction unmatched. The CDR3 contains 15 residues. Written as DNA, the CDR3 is TGCGCCAGCGCCCCCCGGGACAGGACCACAGATACGCAGTATTTT. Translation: CASAPRDRTTDTQYF.

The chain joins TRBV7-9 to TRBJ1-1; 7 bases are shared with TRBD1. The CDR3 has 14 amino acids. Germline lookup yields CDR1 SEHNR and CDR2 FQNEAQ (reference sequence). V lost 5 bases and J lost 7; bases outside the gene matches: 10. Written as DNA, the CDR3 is TGTGCCAGCAGCAAAGACCGGGACAGCCTTGAAGCTTTCTTT. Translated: CASSKDRDSLEAFF. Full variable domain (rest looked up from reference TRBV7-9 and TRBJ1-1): DTGVSQNPRHKITKRGQNVTFRCDPISEHNRLYWYRQTLGQGPEFLTYFQNEAQLEKSRLLSDRFSAERPKGSFSTLEIQRTEQGDSAMYLCASSKDRDSLEAFFGQGTRLTVV.

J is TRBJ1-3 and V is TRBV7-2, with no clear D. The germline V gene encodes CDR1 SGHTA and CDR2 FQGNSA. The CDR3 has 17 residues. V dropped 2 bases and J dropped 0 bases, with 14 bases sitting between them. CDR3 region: CASSLTYVRNSGNTIYF. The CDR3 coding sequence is TGTGCCAGCAGCTTAACTTATGTAAGAAACTCTGGAAACACCATATATTTT.

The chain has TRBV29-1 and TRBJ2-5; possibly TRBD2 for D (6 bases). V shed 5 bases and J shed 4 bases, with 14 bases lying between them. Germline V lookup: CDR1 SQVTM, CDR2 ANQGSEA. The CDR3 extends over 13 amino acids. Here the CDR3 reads CSVRQGGGETQYF. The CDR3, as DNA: TGCAGCGTTCGTCAGGGAGGCGGAGAGACCCAGTACTTC.

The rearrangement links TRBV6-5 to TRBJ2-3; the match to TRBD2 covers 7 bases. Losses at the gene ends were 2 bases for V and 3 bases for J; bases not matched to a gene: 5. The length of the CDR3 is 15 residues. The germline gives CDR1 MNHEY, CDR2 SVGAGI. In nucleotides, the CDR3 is TGTGCCAGCAGTTACGGGGGAGCGGGGACAGATACGCAGTATTTT. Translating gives CASSYGGAGTDTQYF.

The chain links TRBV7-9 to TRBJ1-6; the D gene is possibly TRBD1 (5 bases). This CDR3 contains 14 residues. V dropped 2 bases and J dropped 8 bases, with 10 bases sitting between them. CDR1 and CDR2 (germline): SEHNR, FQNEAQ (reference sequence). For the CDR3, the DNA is TGTGCCAGCAGCTTAAGGGCGGGGGATTCACCCCTCCACTTT. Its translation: CASSLRAGDSPLHF.

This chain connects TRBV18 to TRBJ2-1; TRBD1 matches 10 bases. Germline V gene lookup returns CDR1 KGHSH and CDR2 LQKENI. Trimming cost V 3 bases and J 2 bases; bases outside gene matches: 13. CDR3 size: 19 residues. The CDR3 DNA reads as TGTGCCAGCTCACCGTCCGGGACAGGGGTGATGAGCACCTACAATGAGCAGTTCTTC. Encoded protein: CASSPSGTGVMSTYNEQFF.

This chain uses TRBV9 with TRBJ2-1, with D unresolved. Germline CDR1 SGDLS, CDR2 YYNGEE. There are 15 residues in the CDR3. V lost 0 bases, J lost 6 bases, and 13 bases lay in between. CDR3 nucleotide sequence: TGTGCCAGCAGCGTAGGACTGGTTGAATCCAATGAGCAGTTCTTC. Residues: CASSVGLVESNEQFF.

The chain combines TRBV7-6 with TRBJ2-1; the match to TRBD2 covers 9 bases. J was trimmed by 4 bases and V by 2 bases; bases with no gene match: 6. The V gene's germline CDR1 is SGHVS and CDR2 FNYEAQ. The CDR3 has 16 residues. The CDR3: CASSLSSGDFYNEQFF. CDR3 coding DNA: TGTGCCAGCAGCTTATCTAGCGGGGATTTTTACAATGAGCAGTTCTTC.

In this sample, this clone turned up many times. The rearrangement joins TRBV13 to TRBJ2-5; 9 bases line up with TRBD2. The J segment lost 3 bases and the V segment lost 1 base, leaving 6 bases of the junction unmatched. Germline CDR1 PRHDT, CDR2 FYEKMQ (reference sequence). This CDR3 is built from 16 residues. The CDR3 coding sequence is TGTGCCAGCAGCTTAGCGGCGGGGGGGTTGAAAGAGACCCAGTACTTC. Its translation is CASSLAAGGLKETQYF.

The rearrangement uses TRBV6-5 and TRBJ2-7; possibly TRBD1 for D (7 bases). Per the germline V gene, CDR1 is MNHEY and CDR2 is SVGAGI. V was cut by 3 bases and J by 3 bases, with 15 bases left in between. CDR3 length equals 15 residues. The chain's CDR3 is CASSYSQGGLYEQYF. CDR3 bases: TGTGCCAGCAGTTATTCCCAGGGGGGCCTCTACGAGCAGTACTTC.